This T cell receptor beta chain was identified during a study of chemoradiotherapy in HPV16-positive cancers. CDR1 and CDR2 (germline): SQVTM, ANQGSEA. The J segment lost 6 bases and the V segment lost 6 bases, leaving 10 bases of the junction unmatched. CDR3 length: 13 amino acids. Using immunoSEQ multiplex PCR, the repertoire was profiled, and TCRdb retains in-frame clones only, with some absent. This table has fewer than 650 clones, around 80% appearing once. Sequencing was performed on tumor tissue, taken from a patient who underwent chemoradiotherapy. This receptor was taken from a human donor with HPV-associated anogenital cancer. The chain carries TRBV29-1 and TRBJ2-7; 8 bases match TRBD1. This chain's CDR3 is CSVGRDRNAEQYF. The CDR3 DNA follows: TGCAGCGTAGGCCGGGACAGGAACGCCGAGCAGTACTTC.